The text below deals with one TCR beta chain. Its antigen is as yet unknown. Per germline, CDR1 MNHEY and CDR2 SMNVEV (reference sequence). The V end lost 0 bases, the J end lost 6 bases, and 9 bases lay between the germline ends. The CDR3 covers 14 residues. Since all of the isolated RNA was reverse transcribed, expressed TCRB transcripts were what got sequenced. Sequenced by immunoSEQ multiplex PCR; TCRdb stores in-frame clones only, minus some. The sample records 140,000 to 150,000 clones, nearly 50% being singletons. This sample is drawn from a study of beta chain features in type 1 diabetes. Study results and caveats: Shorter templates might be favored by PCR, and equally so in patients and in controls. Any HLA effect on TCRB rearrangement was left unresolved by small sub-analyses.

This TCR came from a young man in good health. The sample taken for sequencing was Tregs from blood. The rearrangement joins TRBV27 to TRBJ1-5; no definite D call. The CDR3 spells CASSLSIVGQPQHF. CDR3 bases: TGTGCCAGCAGTTTATCGATAGTTGGTCAGCCCCAGCATTTT.